Each of the 24 T cell receptor beta chains below was sequenced from the same sample in a study of T cell changes during pregnancy in multiple sclerosis. The table came from immunoSEQ multiplex PCR; TCRdb's copy has only in-frame clones and leaves some out. The profile shows about 55,000 clones, roughly 94% of them singletons. Sequencing was performed on CD8+ T cells from peripheral blood mononuclear cells, taken after pregnancy. All receptors come from a female donor with multiple sclerosis, enrolled in a pregnancy study.

This clone was observed a single time. The V gene is TRBV27, the J gene TRBJ2-1; tentatively, D is TRBD1 (7 bases). Trimming cost V 3 bases and J 6 bases, with 9 bases left between them. This CDR3 contains 13 residues. The germline V gene has CDR1 MNHEY and CDR2 SMNVEV (reference sequence). This CDR3 reads CASSFQGGNEQFF. The CDR3 DNA reads TGTGCCAGCAGTTTTCAGGGGGGCAATGAGCAGTTCTTC.

This rearrangement joins TRBV27 to TRBJ1-1; a weak D match, TRBD1 (5 bases). The CDR3 spans 16 residues. In germline, CDR1 is MNHEY, CDR2 SMNVEV (reference sequence). Trimming pared 0 bases from V and 4 bases from J, leaving 15 bases between. The CDR3 spells CASSLSWGTRATEAFF. The CDR3 DNA reads TGTGCCAGCAGTTTATCCTGGGGGACTCGGGCCACTGAAGCTTTCTTT.

The chain employs TRBV5-5 and TRBJ2-7, with TRBD1 as a possible D gene (6 bases). Germline V CDR1 and CDR2: SGHKS, YYEKEE (reference sequence). The V end lost 4 bases, the J end lost 7 bases, and 24 bases lay between the germline ends. CDR3 length equals 16 residues. CDR3 sequence: CASSPAIGQTLWEQYF. The CDR3 region has the DNA TGTGCCAGCAGCCCGGCCATCGGACAGACCTTATGGGAGCAGTACTTC.

The chain has TRBV19 and TRBJ2-2; 9 bases align to TRBD2. This CDR3 comprises 14 residues. Germline CDR1 and CDR2: LNHDA and SQIVND (reference sequence). J lost 6 bases, V lost 2 bases, and 1 base had no gene match. CDR3 sequence reads: CASSILAGSGELFF. In DNA form, the CDR3 reads TGTGCCAGTAGTATACTAGCGGGATCCGGGGAGCTGTTTTTT.

This chain uses TRBV27 with TRBJ1-5; weak D call: TRBD1 (5 bases). Trimming removed 3 bases at V and 4 bases at J, with 10 bases between. The CDR3 is 14 amino acids. Germline V lookup: CDR1 MNHEY, CDR2 SMNVEV (reference sequence). For the CDR3, the DNA is TGTGCCAGCAGTTTCGGGGGGGTTAATCAGCCCCAGCATTTT. Its translation: CASSFGGVNQPQHF.

The chain is built from TRBV19 and TRBJ1-3; D is unclear. V was cut by 5 bases and J by 0 bases, with 20 bases left in between. CDR1 is LNHDA, CDR2 SQIVND, per germline (reference sequence). This CDR3 spans 18 amino acids. CDR3 coding DNA: TGTGCCAGTAGTGAAGAAGACGGACTTCCCGTCTCTGGAAACACCATATATTTT. As protein: CASSEEDGLPVSGNTIYF. Using reference TRBV19 and TRBJ1-3 for the parts outside the CDR3, the full variable domain is DGGITQSPKYLFRKEGQNVTLSCEQNLNHDAMYWYRQDPGQGLRLIYYSQIVNDFQKGDIAEGYSVSREKKESFPLTVTSAQKNPTAFYLCASSEEDGLPVSGNTIYFGEGSWLTVV.

Relative to its sample, this clone is medium-sized. The chain carries TRBV5-1 and TRBJ2-3; D is perhaps TRBD2 (7 bases). The CDR3 covers 14 residues. V was pared by 9 bases and J by 4 bases, with 18 bases between. Germline assignment: CDR1 SGHRS and CDR2 YFSETQ. Here the CDR3 DNA reads TGCGCCACCTCCCTCGGAGGGGGGGCAGATACGCAGTATTTT. Translation: CATSLGGGADTQYF.

This chain joins TRBV18 and TRBJ2-7; 10 nucleotides line up with TRBD1. Germline-derived CDR1 and CDR2 are KGHSH and LQKENI. V shed 3 bases and J 5 bases; nucleotides not matched to a gene: 7. The CDR3 totals 15 residues. CDR3 in amino acids: CASSPNDRGLNEQYF. The CDR3 nucleotides are TGTGCCAGCTCACCTAACGACAGGGGGCTCAACGAGCAGTACTTC.

The chain's CDR3 is CASSLAVGTRDTEAFF. DNA for the CDR3: TGTGCCAGCAGCTTAGCTGTAGGGACAAGGGACACTGAAGCTTTCTTT. This rearrangement joins TRBV7-9 to TRBJ1-1; a weak D match, TRBD1 (6 bases). This CDR3 contains 16 residues. Germline CDR1 reads SEHNR; CDR2 reads FQNEAQ (reference sequence). Trimming took 0 bases from V and 3 from J, leaving 14 bases between them.

The chain joins TRBV4-3 to TRBJ2-1; tentative D call: TRBD2 (6 bases). Germline V gene data show CDR1 as LGHNA and CDR2 as YSLEER. Trimming took off 4 bases at V and 11 bases at J, with 15 bases between the two ends. The CDR3 consists of 13 residues. The CDR3 protein is CASSRDWGNKQFF. In DNA form, the CDR3 reads TGCGCCAGCAGCCGGGACTGGGGGAATAAGCAGTTCTTC.

V is TRBV9 and J is TRBJ2-1, with 7 bases that match TRBD2. CDR3 size: 13 residues. CDR1 SGDLS and CDR2 YYNGEE come from the germline V gene. V dropped 0 bases and J dropped 10; count of bases not matched to a gene: 4. The CDR3 protein is CASSVGRGGEQFF. The CDR3 DNA sequence: TGTGCCAGCAGCGTAGGTCGCGGGGGAGAGCAGTTCTTC.

The gene calls are TRBV27 and TRBJ2-6; tentative D call: TRBD2 (6 bases). Per germline, CDR1 MNHEY and CDR2 SMNVEV (reference sequence). This CDR3 has 15 residues. V lost 3 bases, J lost 0 bases, and 6 bases lay in between. For the CDR3, the DNA is TGTGCCAGCAGTTTCGGGGGCTCTGGGGCCAACGTCCTGACTTTC. Translation gives CASSFGGSGANVLTF.

The V call is TRBV19, the J call TRBJ2-7, with 10 bases matching TRBD2. Germline trimming cut 3 bases from V and 0 bases from J; bases unmatched to any gene: 2. From germline, CDR1 is LNHDA and CDR2 SQIVND (reference sequence). The CDR3 extends over 15 amino acids. CDR3 residues: CASSIGTSVSYEQYF. Written as DNA, the CDR3 is TGTGCCAGTAGTATCGGGACTAGCGTCTCCTACGAGCAGTACTTC.

This clone appeared once. The genes are TRBV5-1 and TRBJ2-1; TRBD1 matches 8 bases. Per germline, CDR1 SGHRS and CDR2 YFSETQ. This CDR3 spans 15 amino acids. The ends lost 0 bases at V and 4 bases at J; junction bases unmatched: 3. CDR3 in DNA: TGCGCCAGCAGCTTGGAACAGGGGGGTTACAATGAGCAGTTCTTC. Translating it yields CASSLEQGGYNEQFF. Looking up the rest from reference TRBV5-1 and TRBJ2-1 gives the full variable domain: KAGVTQTPRYLIKTRGQQVTLSCSPISGHRSVSWYQQTPGQGLQFLFEYFSETQRNKGNFPGRFSGRQFSNSRSEMNVSTLELGDSALYLCASSLEQGGYNEQFFGPGTRLTVL.

The chain employs TRBV27 and TRBJ1-2; possibly TRBD1 for D (5 bases). The V gene's germline CDR1 is MNHEY and CDR2 SMNVEV (reference sequence). The ends were cut back, 5 bases at V and 4 bases at J, with 17 bases in the middle. The CDR3 sequence is 15 residues long. The CDR3 region is CASSATELNLYGYTF. For the CDR3, the DNA is TGTGCCAGCAGTGCGACAGAATTAAACCTCTATGGCTACACCTTC.

The genes are TRBV19 and TRBJ2-7; a possible D gene is TRBD1 (6 bases). This CDR3 comprises 13 residues. Germline V CDR1 and CDR2: LNHDA, SQIVND (reference sequence). Trimming took off 3 bases at V and 5 bases at J, with 11 bases between the two ends. This chain's CDR3 is CASSILQGHEQYF. Here the CDR3 DNA reads TGTGCCAGTAGTATCCTTCAGGGGCACGAGCAGTACTTC.

The chain links TRBV28 to TRBJ2-7, with 9 bases aligning to TRBD1. The J segment lost 6 bases and the V segment lost 6 bases, leaving 6 bases of the junction unmatched. In germline, CDR1 is MDHEN, CDR2 SYDVKM. This CDR3 contains 13 residues. Written as DNA, the CDR3 is TGTGCCAGCAGCCCCGGGACAGGGTTCGAGCAGTACTTC. Translated: CASSPGTGFEQYF. The full variable domain, in which reference TRBV28 and TRBJ2-7 provide the parts outside the CDR3, is DVKVTQSSRYLVKRTGEKVFLECVQDMDHENMFWYRQDPGLGLRLIYFSYDVKMKEKGDIPEGYSVSREKKERFSLILESASTNQTSMYLCASSPGTGFEQYFGPGTRLTVT.

CDR3 sequence: CASSLAPSGNYGYTF. CDR3 in DNA: TGTGCCAGCAGCTTAGCTCCGTCGGGAAACTATGGCTACACCTTC. The rearrangement links TRBV11-2 to TRBJ1-2, with unresolved D. The CDR3 sequence is 15 residues long. Deletions cut 1 base from V and 2 bases from J, with 11 bases between. Germline V gene lookup returns CDR1 SGHAT and CDR2 FQNNGV.

Only one count was recorded for this clone. This sequence joins TRBV27 and TRBJ2-7; tentative D call: TRBD1 (5 bases). This CDR3 contains 16 residues. CDR1 and CDR2 from the germline V gene are MNHEY and SMNVEV (reference sequence). V was clipped by 3 bases and J by 2 bases, with 17 bases between them. The CDR3 nucleotides are TGTGCCAGCAGTTTTGCGGCAGGGCTGAGCGCCTACGAGCAGTACTTC. It yields the protein CASSFAAGLSAYEQYF.

The genes are TRBV7-9 and TRBJ2-3; D is possibly TRBD2 (5 bases). Trimming stripped 0 bases from V and 1 base from J, with 8 bases between. The CDR3 extends over 15 amino acids. The germline V gene encodes CDR1 SEHNR and CDR2 FQNEAQ (reference sequence). The CDR3 coding sequence is TGTGCCAGCAGCTTAGCGAGTAGCGGCACAGATACGCAGTATTTT. Its protein is CASSLASSGTDTQYF. The full variable domain, its missing parts supplied by reference TRBV7-9 and TRBJ2-3, is DTGVSQNPRHKITKRGQNVTFRCDPISEHNRLYWYRQTLGQGPEFLTYFQNEAQLEKSRLLSDRFSAERPKGSFSTLEIQRTEQGDSAMYLCASSLASSGTDTQYFGPGTRLTVL.

The chain links TRBV27 to TRBJ1-1; TRBD1 is a possible D gene (6 bases). The CDR3 is 15 amino acids. Germline CDR1 is MNHEY and CDR2 is SMNVEV (reference sequence). V shed 2 bases and J shed 5 bases, with 15 bases lying between them. This chain's CDR3 is CASSLQGPRWTEAFF. DNA of the CDR3: TGTGCCAGCAGTTTACAGGGGCCCCGTTGGACTGAAGCTTTCTTT.

This chain joins TRBV7-2 and TRBJ2-3; D is uncertain. V was cut by 6 bases and J by 2 bases, with 9 bases left in between. This CDR3 has 13 amino acids. Looked up from germline, CDR1 is SGHTA and CDR2 is FQGNSA. CDR3: CASRFLDTDTQYF. In DNA form, the CDR3 reads TGTGCCAGCAGGTTTCTAGACACAGATACGCAGTATTTT.

The chain links TRBV27 to TRBJ2-2; 8 positions agree with TRBD1. Trimming removed 2 bases from V and 4 bases from J; junction bases left unmatched: 0. Looked up from germline, CDR1 is MNHEY and CDR2 is SMNVEV (reference sequence). The CDR3 consists of 14 residues. CDR3 region: CASSLGQGTGELFF. The CDR3 bases are TGTGCCAGCAGTTTAGGACAGGGCACCGGGGAGCTGTTTTTT.

The rearrangement links TRBV6-5 to TRBJ2-2; 14 bases map to TRBD2. The junction had 2 bases not matched to a gene; V was cut back by 4 bases and J by 4 bases. The CDR3 has 16 amino acids. Germline-derived CDR1 and CDR2 are MNHEY and SVGAGI. In nucleotides, the CDR3 is TGTGCCAGCAGTTTTGGACTAGCGGGAGGCACCGGGGAGCTGTTTTTT. It codes for CASSFGLAGGTGELFF.